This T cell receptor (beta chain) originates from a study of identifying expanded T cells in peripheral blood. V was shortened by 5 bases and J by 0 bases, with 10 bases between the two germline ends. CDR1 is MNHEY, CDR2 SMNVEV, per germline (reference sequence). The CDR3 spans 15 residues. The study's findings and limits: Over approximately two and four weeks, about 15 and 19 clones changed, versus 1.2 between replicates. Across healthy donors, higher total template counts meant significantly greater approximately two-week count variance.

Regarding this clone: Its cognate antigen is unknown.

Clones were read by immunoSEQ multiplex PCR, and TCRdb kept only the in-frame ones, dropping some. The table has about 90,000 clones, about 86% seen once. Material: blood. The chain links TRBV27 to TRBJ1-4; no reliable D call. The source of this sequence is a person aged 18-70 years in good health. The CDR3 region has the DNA TGTGCCAGCAGTGCAACAGCTGCAACTAATGAAAAACTGTTTTTT. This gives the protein CASSATAATNEKLFF.